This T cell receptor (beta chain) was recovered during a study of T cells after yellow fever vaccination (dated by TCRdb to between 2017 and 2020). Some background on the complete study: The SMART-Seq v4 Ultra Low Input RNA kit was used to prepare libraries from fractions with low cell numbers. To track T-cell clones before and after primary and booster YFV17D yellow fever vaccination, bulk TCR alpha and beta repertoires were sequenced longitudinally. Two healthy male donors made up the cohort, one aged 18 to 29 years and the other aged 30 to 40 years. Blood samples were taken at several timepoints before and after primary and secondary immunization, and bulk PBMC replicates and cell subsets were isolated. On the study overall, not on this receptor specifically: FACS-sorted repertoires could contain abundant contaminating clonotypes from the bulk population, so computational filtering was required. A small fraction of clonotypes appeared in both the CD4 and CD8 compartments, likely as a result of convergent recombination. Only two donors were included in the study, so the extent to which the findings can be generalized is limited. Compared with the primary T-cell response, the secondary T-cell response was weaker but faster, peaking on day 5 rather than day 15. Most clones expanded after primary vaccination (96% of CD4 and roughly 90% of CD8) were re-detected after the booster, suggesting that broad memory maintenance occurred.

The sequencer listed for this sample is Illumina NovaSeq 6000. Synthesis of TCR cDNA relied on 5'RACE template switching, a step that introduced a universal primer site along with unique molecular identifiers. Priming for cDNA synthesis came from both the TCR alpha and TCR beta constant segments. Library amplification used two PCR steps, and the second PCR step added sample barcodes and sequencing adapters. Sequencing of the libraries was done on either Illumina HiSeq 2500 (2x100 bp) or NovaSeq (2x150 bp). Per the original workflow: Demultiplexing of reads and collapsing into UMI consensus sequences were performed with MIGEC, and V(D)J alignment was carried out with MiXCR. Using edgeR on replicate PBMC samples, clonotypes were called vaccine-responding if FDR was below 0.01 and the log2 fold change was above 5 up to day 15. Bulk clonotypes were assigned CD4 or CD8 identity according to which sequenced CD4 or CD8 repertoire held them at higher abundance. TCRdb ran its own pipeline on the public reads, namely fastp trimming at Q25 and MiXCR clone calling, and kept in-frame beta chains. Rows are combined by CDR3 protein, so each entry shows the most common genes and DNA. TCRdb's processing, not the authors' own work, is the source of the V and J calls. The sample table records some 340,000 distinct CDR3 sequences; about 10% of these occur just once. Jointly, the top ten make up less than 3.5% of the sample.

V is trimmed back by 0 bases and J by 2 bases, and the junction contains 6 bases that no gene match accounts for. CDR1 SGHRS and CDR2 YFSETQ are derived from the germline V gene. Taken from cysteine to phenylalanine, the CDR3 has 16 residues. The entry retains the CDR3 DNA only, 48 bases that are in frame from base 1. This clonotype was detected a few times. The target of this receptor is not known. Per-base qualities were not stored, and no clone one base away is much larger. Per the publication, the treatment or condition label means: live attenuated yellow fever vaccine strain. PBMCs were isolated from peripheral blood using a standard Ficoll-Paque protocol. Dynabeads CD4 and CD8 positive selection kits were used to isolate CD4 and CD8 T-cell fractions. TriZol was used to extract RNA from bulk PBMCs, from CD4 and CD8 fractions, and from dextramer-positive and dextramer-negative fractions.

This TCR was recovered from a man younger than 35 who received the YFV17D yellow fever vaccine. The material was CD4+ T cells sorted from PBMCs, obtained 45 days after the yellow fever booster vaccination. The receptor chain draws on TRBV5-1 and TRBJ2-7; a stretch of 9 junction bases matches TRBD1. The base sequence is TGCGCCAGCAGCTTGGCCGGACAGGGGATCACCTACGAGCAGTACTTC. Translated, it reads CASSLAGQGITYEQYF.